The rows below give T cell receptor beta chains drawn from one sample of a study of blood T cell repertoires in COVID-19. The data were produced by immunoSEQ multiplex PCR, yet TCRdb's version contains in-frame clones alone and is incomplete. The table records approximately 530,000 clones, roughly 89% of them present only once. The sample comprised peripheral blood. These receptors were obtained from a woman between 45 and 60 years old with COVID-19, enrolled during active disease. The CDR3 runs from the conserved cysteine through the conserved F or W. The D gene is left open where the match is weak.

V: TRBV27; J: TRBJ1-2; D: -; CDR3: CASSLSGFRSGYTF
V: TRBV19; J: TRBJ1-1; D: TRBD1; CDR3: CASSTGTGGENTEAFF
V: TRBV15; J: TRBJ2-3; D: TRBD2; CDR3: CATSRDRGGANTQYF
V: TRBV6-1; J: TRBJ2-7; D: TRBD1; CDR3: CASSEAIYRGPYEQYF
V: TRBV5-1; J: TRBJ1-2; D: TRBD1; CDR3: CASSLGRDSPFGGYTF
V: TRBV5-1; J: TRBJ2-3; D: -; CDR3: CASSSEWALDTQYF
V: TRBV5-1; J: TRBJ2-7; D: TRBD2; CDR3: CASSPIAGGFSYEQYF
V: TRBV6-4; J: TRBJ1-1; D: -; CDR3: CASSVLSGTEAFF
V: TRBV19; J: TRBJ1-2; D: -; CDR3: CASSIYGGEDYGYTF
V: TRBV10-3; J: TRBJ1-2; D: TRBD1; CDR3: CAISESGTGYQGYGYTF
V: TRBV30; J: TRBJ1-3; D: -; CDR3: CAWSDRRFSGNTIYF
V: TRBV4-1; J: TRBJ2-7; D: -; CDR3: CASSQAAVRWDEQYF
V: TRBV19; J: TRBJ1-5; D: TRBD1; CDR3: CASSMGTGAHQPQHF
V: TRBV29-1; J: TRBJ2-4; D: TRBD1; CDR3: CSVRGDRERPVTKNIQYF
V: TRBV29-1; J: TRBJ1-3; D: TRBD1; CDR3: CSVKGADGIYF
V: TRBV6-1; J: TRBJ2-7; D: TRBD2; CDR3: CASSEEHPTLAGGYEQYF
V: TRBV5-1; J: TRBJ1-1; D: TRBD1; CDR3: CASSGDSFTEAFF
V: TRBV7-2; J: TRBJ1-5; D: -; CDR3: CASSPRISNQPQHF
V: TRBV19; J: TRBJ1-1; D: -; CDR3: CASTVRGNTEAFF
V: TRBV27; J: TRBJ2-7; D: -; CDR3: CASSYNRDYEQYF
V: TRBV2; J: TRBJ1-1; D: TRBD1; CDR3: CATGQENTEAFF
V: TRBV3-1/TRBV3-2; J: TRBJ1-2; D: TRBD1; CDR3: CASSLHRDRGKYGYTF
V: TRBV9; J: TRBJ2-3; D: TRBD2; CDR3: CASSPSGGGVDTQYF
V: TRBV10-3; J: TRBJ2-6; D: -; CDR3: CAISETPTAPSSGANVLTF
V: TRBV2; J: TRBJ1-5; D: -; CDR3: CASTAGHLINQPQHF
V: TRBV12-3/TRBV12-4; J: TRBJ2-2; D: -; CDR3: CASSFGGELFF
V: TRBV4-1; J: TRBJ1-2; D: -; CDR3: CASSQGARQGNGYTF
V: TRBV5-4; J: TRBJ2-2; D: TRBD2; CDR3: CASSPELAGVNTGELFF
V: TRBV2; J: TRBJ2-1; D: -; CDR3: CASRGTPGGNEQFF
V: TRBV4-1; J: TRBJ2-5; D: TRBD1; CDR3: CASSQERRGQGVWETQYF
V: TRBV27; J: TRBJ1-2; D: -; CDR3: CASSYNRENYGYTF
V: TRBV27; J: TRBJ2-1; D: -; CDR3: CASSLGEYNEQFF
V: TRBV28; J: TRBJ1-5; D: -; CDR3: CASSFLTLPGEPQHF
V: TRBV29-1; J: TRBJ1-1; D: -; CDR3: CSAGGVGGPFLNTEAFF
V: TRBV6-5; J: TRBJ2-7; D: TRBD2; CDR3: CASSYRRGAPYEQYF
V: TRBV18; J: TRBJ1-3; D: -; CDR3: CASSPPDGGAVGNTIYF
V: TRBV27; J: TRBJ2-1; D: TRBD1; CDR3: CASSTILRQGPYNEQFF
V: TRBV5-1; J: TRBJ1-3; D: -; CDR3: CASSFAGNTIYF
V: TRBV24-1; J: TRBJ2-1; D: TRBD2; CDR3: CATSDPVLAGGNEQFF
V: TRBV3-1/TRBV3-2; J: TRBJ2-1; D: -; CDR3: CASSQDGQGWLEQFF
V: TRBV10-2; J: TRBJ2-3; D: TRBD2; CDR3: CASNVPGRGLTDTQYF
V: TRBV7-9; J: TRBJ1-2; D: TRBD1; CDR3: CASSPYRQGYNYGYTF
V: TRBV7-2; J: TRBJ1-4; D: -; CDR3: CASSFVVNEKLFF
V: TRBV11-2; J: TRBJ1-2; D: TRBD1; CDR3: CASSYGQGYGYTF
V: TRBV2; J: TRBJ2-3; D: TRBD2; CDR3: CASSEWASGGSGTQYF
V: TRBV6-2/TRBV6-3; J: TRBJ1-1; D: TRBD1; CDR3: CASSPQGQVRAFF
V: TRBV30; J: TRBJ1-6; D: -; CDR3: CAWAYREPLHF